These T cell receptor beta chains were read from a single sample in a study of blood T cell repertoires in COVID-19. The repertoire was sequenced with immunoSEQ multiplex PCR; TCRdb's copy has only in-frame clones and lacks some. This table holds fewer than 300,000 clones, 81% found once. The sample comprised peripheral blood. These receptors all stem from a woman aged 55-75 years with active or convalescent COVID-19. CDR3s include the opening cysteine and the closing phenylalanine or tryptophan. The D gene is left open where the match is weak. Size values are once, few and many counts, or a class for expanded clones, and some rows have none.

clone_size: NA
v_call: TRBV9
j_call: TRBJ2-2
d_call: TRBD2
cdr3_aa: CASSVGGSGGPSTGELFF
cdr3_nt: TGTGCCAGCAGCGTAGGTGGTAGCGGGGGCCCTAGCACCGGGGAGCTGTTTTTT

clone_size: NA
v_call: TRBV4-3
j_call: TRBJ1-2
d_call: TRBD1
cdr3_aa: CASSQEGTGTTF
cdr3_nt: TGCGCCAGCAGCCAAGAGGGGACAGGGACCACCTTC

clone_size: NA
v_call: TRBV7-9
j_call: TRBJ1-1
d_call: NA
cdr3_aa: CASAGHNTEAFF
cdr3_nt: TGTGCCAGCGCAGGCCATAACACTGAAGCTTTCTTT

clone_size: NA
v_call: TRBV3-1/TRBV3-2
j_call: TRBJ1-2
d_call: NA
cdr3_aa: CASSQDLGGYGYTF
cdr3_nt: TGTGCCAGCAGCCAAGATCTTGGGGGGTATGGCTACACCTTC

clone_size: NA
v_call: TRBV5-4
j_call: TRBJ2-1
d_call: TRBD2
cdr3_aa: CASSPSGGIGNEQFF
cdr3_nt: TGTGCCAGCAGCCCAAGCGGGGGTATTGGCAATGAGCAGTTCTTC

clone_size: NA
v_call: TRBV18
j_call: TRBJ2-1
d_call: TRBD2
cdr3_aa: CASSPSGPGLAGGPSGNEQFF
cdr3_nt: TGTGCCAGCTCACCATCCGGCCCGGGACTAGCGGGGGGGCCAAGTGGGAATGAGCAGTTCTTC

clone_size: NA
v_call: TRBV7-8
j_call: TRBJ2-7
d_call: NA
cdr3_aa: CASSLVDSTYEQYF
cdr3_nt: TGTGCCAGCAGCTTAGTAGACTCGACCTACGAGCAGTACTTC

clone_size: NA
v_call: TRBV7-2
j_call: TRBJ1-1
d_call: TRBD1
cdr3_aa: CASSLRTGVNTEAFF
cdr3_nt: TGTGCCAGCAGCTTACGGACAGGGGTGAACACTGAAGCTTTCTTT

clone_size: NA
v_call: TRBV9
j_call: TRBJ1-1
d_call: TRBD1
cdr3_aa: CASSVEQGVSKAFF
cdr3_nt: TGTGCCAGCAGCGTAGAACAGGGGGTTAGTAAGGCTTTCTTT

clone_size: NA
v_call: TRBV6-6
j_call: TRBJ1-5
d_call: TRBD1
cdr3_aa: CASSYSGRGRQPQHF
cdr3_nt: TGTGCCAGCAGTTACTCGGGAAGGGGGCGACAGCCCCAGCATTTT

clone_size: NA
v_call: TRBV7-2
j_call: TRBJ2-2
d_call: NA
cdr3_aa: CASSLAGGRGASGELFF
cdr3_nt: TGTGCCAGCAGCTTAGCGGGCGGACGGGGGGCGTCCGGGGAGCTGTTTTTT

clone_size: NA
v_call: TRBV5-1
j_call: TRBJ1-1
d_call: NA
cdr3_aa: CASSSVTPRVDAFF
cdr3_nt: TGCGCCAGCAGCTCTGTTACCCCTCGAGTTGATGCTTTCTTT

clone_size: NA
v_call: TRBV6-5
j_call: TRBJ2-5
d_call: NA
cdr3_aa: CASSPQETQYF
cdr3_nt: TGTGCCAGCAGCCCACAAGAGACCCAGTACTTC

clone_size: NA
v_call: TRBV7-9
j_call: TRBJ2-2
d_call: NA
cdr3_aa: CASITVGGTGELFF
cdr3_nt: TGTGCCAGCATCACGGTTGGAGGGACCGGGGAGCTGTTTTTT

clone_size: NA
v_call: TRBV5-5
j_call: TRBJ2-3
d_call: TRBD2
cdr3_aa: CASRRLAGADTQYF
cdr3_nt: TGTGCCAGCAGAAGACTAGCGGGGGCAGATACGCAGTATTTT

clone_size: once
v_call: TRBV2
j_call: TRBJ2-7
d_call: TRBD2
cdr3_aa: CASRRGGGAHSYEQYF
cdr3_nt: TGTGCCAGCAGGCGGGGGGGCGGGGCCCACTCCTACGAGCAGTACTTC

clone_size: NA
v_call: TRBV24-1
j_call: TRBJ1-4
d_call: TRBD1
cdr3_aa: CATRPTGGNEKLFF
cdr3_nt: TGTGCCACCAGACCGACAGGGGGTAATGAAAAACTGTTTTTT

clone_size: NA
v_call: TRBV5-4
j_call: TRBJ1-2
d_call: NA
cdr3_aa: CASSLDNNYGYTF
cdr3_nt: TGTGCCAGCAGCTTGGATAATAACTATGGCTACACCTTC